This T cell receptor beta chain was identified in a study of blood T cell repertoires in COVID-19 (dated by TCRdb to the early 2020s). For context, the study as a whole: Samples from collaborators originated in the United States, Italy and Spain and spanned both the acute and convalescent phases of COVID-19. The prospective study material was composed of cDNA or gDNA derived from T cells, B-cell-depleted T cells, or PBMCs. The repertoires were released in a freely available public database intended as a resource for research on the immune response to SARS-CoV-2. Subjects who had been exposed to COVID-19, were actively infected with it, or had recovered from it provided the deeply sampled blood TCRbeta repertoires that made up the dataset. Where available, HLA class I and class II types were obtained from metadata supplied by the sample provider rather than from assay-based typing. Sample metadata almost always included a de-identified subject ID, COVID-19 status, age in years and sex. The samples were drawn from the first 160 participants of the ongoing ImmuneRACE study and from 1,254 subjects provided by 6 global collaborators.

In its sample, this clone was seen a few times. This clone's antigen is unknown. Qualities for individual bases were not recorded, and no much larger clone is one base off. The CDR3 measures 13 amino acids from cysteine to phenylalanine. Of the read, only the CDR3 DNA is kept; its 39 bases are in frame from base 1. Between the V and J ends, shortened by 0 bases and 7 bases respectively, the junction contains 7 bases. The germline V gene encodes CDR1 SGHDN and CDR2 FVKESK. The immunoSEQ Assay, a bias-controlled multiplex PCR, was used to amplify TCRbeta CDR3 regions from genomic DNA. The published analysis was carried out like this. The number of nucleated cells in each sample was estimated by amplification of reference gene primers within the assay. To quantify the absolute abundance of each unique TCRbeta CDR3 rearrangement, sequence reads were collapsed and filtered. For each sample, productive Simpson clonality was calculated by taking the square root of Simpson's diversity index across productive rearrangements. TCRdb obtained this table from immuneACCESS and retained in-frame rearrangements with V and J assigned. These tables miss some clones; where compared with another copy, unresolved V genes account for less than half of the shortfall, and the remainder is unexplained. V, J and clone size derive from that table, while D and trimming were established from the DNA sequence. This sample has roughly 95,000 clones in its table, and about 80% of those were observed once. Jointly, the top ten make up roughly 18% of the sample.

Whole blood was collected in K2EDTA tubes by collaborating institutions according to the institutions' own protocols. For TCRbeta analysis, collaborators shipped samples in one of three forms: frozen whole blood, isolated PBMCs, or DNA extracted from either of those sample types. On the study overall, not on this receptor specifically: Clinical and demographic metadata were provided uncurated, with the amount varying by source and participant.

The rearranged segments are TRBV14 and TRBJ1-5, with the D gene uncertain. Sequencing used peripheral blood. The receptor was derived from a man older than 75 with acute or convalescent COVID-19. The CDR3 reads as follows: CASSQDAVQPQHF. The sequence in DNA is TGTGCCAGCAGCCAAGATGCGGTACAGCCCCAGCATTTT.